Listed below are T cell receptor beta chains from one sample, sequenced in a study of immune cell composition in non-small cell lung cancer. Method: immunoSEQ multiplex PCR; TCRdb's copy keeps in-frame clones and lacks some. Of 4,900 or so clones listed, around 81% are singletons. Sequenced input: lung tumor tissue. These receptors all come from a human donor with non-small cell lung cancer. The CDR3 runs from the conserved cysteine through the conserved F or W. D genes are given only for firm matches.

d_call j_call v_call cdr3_aa
TRBD1 TRBJ1-3 TRBV4-3 CASSQNPQGAGNTIYF
TRBD2 TRBJ2-3 TRBV18 CASSQLAGTTDTQYF
TRBD1 TRBJ2-7 TRBV4-1 CASSLTWDSYEQYF
TRBD2 TRBJ2-5 TRBV6-5 CASRRTSGGGETQYF
TRBD1 TRBJ2-1 TRBV30 CAWSSGQFSHNEQFF
TRBD2 TRBJ2-4 TRBV19 CASSSRDYAPPQYF
TRBD2 TRBJ2-3 TRBV7-2 CASSPSGRANTQYF
TRBD1 TRBJ2-1 TRBV25-1 CASSESPKTGTGGGEQFF
TRBD2 TRBJ2-1 TRBV10-2 CASSTGLARHNEQFF
TRBD2 TRBJ2-7 TRBV6-5 CASSLAGRQDEQYF
TRBD2 TRBJ2-1 TRBV4-1 CASSQEGGIAGNEQFF
TRBD1 TRBJ2-7 TRBV10-3 CAIRGQANEQYF
TRBD2 TRBJ2-7 TRBV13 CASSKAGGMSYEQYF
TRBD1 TRBJ1-1 TRBV30 CAWSRGTGAEAFF
TRBD2 TRBJ2-1 TRBV5-1 CASSLEASGSYNEQFF
TRBD2 TRBJ2-5 TRBV25-1 CASTPGLAGSRAETQYF
NA TRBJ2-6 TRBV5-6 CASSLGLRVSGANVLTF
TRBD1 TRBJ2-2 TRBV9 CASSVQQGVGGELFF
TRBD2 TRBJ2-7 TRBV7-6 CASSPRTSESEQYF
NA TRBJ1-1 TRBV29-1 CSVPHLNTEAFF
NA TRBJ1-3 TRBV7-2 CASSSGWGNTIYF
NA TRBJ2-7 TRBV5-6 CASSLTGLSTDEQYF
TRBD1 TRBJ1-2 TRBV7-9 CASSSSLTGGFLDGYTF
NA TRBJ1-1 TRBV5-4 CASRYKPTGPNTEAFF
TRBD1 TRBJ2-3 TRBV7-2 CASSYTGGTDTQYF
TRBD1 TRBJ2-5 TRBV18 CASSPLTWTGGQETQYF
NA TRBJ2-2 TRBV18 CASSRETGELFF
TRBD1 TRBJ1-2 TRBV29-1 CSVDGSGQNNYGYTF
TRBD2 TRBJ2-7 TRBV28 CASAGGPRYEQYF
TRBD1 TRBJ1-2 TRBV27 CASSLQGANYGYTF
TRBD2 TRBJ2-3 TRBV4-3 CASSQESEAGTSGSGDTQYF
TRBD1 TRBJ1-1 TRBV7-2 CASSSGDRGWNTEAFF
NA TRBJ1-1 TRBV25-1 CASSDRQNEAFF
NA TRBJ2-7 TRBV9 CASSGDTHPYEQYF
TRBD1 TRBJ2-3 TRBV7-2 CASSLGSSGTGLWADTQYF
TRBD1 TRBJ2-1 TRBV13 CASNKGGRGINEQFF
TRBD2 TRBJ2-2 TRBV7-6 CASSSPLAGGVGELFF
NA TRBJ2-6 TRBV12-5 CASRYPGANVLTF
NA TRBJ2-1 TRBV27 CASSFKGNRVGDEQFF
TRBD2 TRBJ2-3 TRBV4-2 CASSRQTSGGTGDTQYF
NA TRBJ2-7 TRBV14 CASSQATRYDNARRPPYEQYF
NA TRBJ1-2 TRBV2 CASRQGYYGYTF
NA TRBJ1-1 TRBV6-1 CASSAQEAFF
NA TRBJ1-2 TRBV30 CAWSLTEIDTF
NA TRBJ1-4 TRBV7-6 CASSLSQGIGKLFF
NA TRBJ2-2 TRBV5-8 CASSQESQPNTGELFF
TRBD1 TRBJ2-1 TRBV18 CASSRDRGGNEQFF
NA TRBJ1-4 TRBV9 CASSTLEGRVTGINEKLFF